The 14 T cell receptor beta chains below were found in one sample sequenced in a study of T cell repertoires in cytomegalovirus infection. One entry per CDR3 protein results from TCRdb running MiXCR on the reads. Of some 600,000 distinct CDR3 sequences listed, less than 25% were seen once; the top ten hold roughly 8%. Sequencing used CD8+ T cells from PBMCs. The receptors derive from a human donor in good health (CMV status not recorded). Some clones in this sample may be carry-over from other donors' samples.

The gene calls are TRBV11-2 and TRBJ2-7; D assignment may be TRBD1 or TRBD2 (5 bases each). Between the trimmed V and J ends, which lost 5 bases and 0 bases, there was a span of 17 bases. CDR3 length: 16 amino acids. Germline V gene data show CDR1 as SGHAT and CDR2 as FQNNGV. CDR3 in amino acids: CASSPWDARSSYEQYV. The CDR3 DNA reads TGTGCCAGCAGCCCCTGGGACGCCCGGAGCTCCTACGAGCAGTACGTC.

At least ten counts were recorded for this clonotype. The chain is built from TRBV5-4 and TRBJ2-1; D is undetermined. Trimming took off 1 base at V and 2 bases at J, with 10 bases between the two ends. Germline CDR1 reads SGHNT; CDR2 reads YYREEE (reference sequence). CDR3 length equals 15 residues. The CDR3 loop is CASSLLQMTYNEQFF. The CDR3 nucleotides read TGTGCCAGCAGCTTGTTACAGATGACCTACAATGAGCAGTTCTTC.

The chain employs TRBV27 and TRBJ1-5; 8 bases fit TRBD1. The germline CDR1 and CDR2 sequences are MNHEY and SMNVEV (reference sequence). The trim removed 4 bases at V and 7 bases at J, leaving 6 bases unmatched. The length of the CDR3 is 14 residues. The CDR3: CASSSGQEGQPQHF. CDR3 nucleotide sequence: TGTGCCAGCAGTTCGGGACAGGAGGGACAGCCCCAGCATTTT.

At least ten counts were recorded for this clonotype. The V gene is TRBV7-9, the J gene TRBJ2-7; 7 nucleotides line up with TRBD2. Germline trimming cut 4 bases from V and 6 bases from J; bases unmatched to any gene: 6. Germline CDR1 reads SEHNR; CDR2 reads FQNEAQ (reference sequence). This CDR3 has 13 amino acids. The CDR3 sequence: CASSSGGGFEQYV. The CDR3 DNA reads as TGTGCCAGCAGCTCGGGGGGAGGGTTCGAGCAGTACGTC.

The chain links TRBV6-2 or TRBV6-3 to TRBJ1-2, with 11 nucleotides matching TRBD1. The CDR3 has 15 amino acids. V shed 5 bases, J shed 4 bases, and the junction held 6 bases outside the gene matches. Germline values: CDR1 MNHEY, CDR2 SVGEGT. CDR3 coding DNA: TGTGCCAGCAGTGAAGGACAGGGGGCTGGCTATGGCTACACCTTC. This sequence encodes CASSEGQGAGYGYTF.

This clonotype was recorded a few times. The CDR3 loop reads CASSHRDRAIRSGYEQYV. The CDR3, as DNA: TGTGCCAGCAGTCACCGCGACAGGGCAATCCGGAGTGGGTACGAGCAGTACGTC. This chain joins TRBV28 and TRBJ2-7, with 7 bases matching TRBD1. The CDR3 covers 18 residues. The trim removed 5 bases at V and 4 bases at J, leaving 20 bases unmatched. The germline CDR1 and CDR2 sequences are MDHEN and SYDVKM.

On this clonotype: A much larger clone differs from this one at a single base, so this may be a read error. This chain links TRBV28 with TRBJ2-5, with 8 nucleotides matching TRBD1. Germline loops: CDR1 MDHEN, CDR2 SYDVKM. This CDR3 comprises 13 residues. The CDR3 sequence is CANSFDRGETQYF. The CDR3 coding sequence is TGTGCCAACAGTTTCGACAGGGGAGAGACCCAGTACTTC.

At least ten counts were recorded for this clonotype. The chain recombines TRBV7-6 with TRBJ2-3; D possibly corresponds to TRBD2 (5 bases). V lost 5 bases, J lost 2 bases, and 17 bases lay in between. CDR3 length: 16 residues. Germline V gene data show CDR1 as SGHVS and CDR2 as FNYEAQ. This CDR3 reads CASSPVVKEATDTQYF. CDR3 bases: TGTGCCAGCAGCCCCGTGGTTAAGGAGGCCACAGATACGCAGTATTTT.

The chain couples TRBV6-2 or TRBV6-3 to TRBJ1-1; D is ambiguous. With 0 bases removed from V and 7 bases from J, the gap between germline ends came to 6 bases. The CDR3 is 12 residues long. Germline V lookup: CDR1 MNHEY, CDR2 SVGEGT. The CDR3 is CASSYSRIEAFF. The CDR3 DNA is TGTGCCAGCAGTTACTCGAGAATTGAAGCTTTCTTT.

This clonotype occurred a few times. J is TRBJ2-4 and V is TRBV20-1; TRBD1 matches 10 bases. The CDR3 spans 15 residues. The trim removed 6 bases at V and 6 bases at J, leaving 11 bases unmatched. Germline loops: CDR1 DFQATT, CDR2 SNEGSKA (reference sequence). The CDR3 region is CSAPDRGQPGNIQYF. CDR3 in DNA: TGCAGTGCCCCTGACAGGGGGCAGCCGGGAAACATTCAGTACTTC.

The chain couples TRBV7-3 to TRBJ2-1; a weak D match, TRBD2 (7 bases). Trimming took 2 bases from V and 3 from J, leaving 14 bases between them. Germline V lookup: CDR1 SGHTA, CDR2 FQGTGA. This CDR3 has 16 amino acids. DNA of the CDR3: TGTGCCAGCAGCTTATCGGCGGGGGACATCTACAATGAGCAGTTCTTC. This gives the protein CASSLSAGDIYNEQFF.

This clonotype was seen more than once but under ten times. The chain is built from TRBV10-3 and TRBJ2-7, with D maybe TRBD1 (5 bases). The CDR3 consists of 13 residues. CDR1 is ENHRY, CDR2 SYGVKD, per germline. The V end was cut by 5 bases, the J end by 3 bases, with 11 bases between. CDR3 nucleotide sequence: TGTGCCATCAGTCACCAGGGTGACTACGAGCAGTACTTC. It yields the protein CAISHQGDYEQYF.

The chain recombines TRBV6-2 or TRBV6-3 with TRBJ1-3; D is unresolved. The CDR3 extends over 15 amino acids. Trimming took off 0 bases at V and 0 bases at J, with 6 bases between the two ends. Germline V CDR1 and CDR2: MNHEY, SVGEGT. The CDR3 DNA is TGTGCCAGCAGTTACTCCCAGGACTCTGGAAACACCATATATTTT. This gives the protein CASSYSQDSGNTIYF.

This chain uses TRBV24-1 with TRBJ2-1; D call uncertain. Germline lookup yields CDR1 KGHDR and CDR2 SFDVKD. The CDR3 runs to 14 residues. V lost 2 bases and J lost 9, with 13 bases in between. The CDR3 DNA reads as TGTGCCACCAGTGATTCCCGCTCATTTGGTGAGCAGTTCTTC. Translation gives CATSDSRSFGEQFF.